This T cell receptor beta chain is from a study of cytomegalovirus exposure and HLA in healthy donors. Trimming cost V 6 bases and J 3 bases; bases outside gene matches: 8. The CDR3 sequence is 14 residues long. Per the germline V gene, CDR1 is SGHDT and CDR2 is YYEEEE. PCR was performed using 60 Vbeta and 13 Jbeta primers. Assay: immunoSEQ multiplex PCR; the TCRdb copy retains only in-frame clones and omits some. Of approximately 200,000 clones in the sample, roughly four fifths were seen once. Concerning this clone itself: Its antigen is currently unknown.

Study results and limitations: An Asian-associated ancestry cluster reportedly showed fewer N-insertions than the roughly 670-donor mean in a later analysis.

Sequences were obtained from PBMCs. The chain recombines TRBV5-6 with TRBJ1-2, with 7 bases lining up with TRBD1. The receptor was derived from a woman in her twenties or thirties in good health and CMV-seropositive. The CDR3 reads CASTPTGDHYGYTF. Written as DNA, the CDR3 is TGTGCCAGCACCCCAACAGGGGACCACTATGGCTACACCTTC.